This TCR beta chain comes out of a study of T cell repertoires in cytomegalovirus infection. Study in general: The authors relied on CMV epitopes, both recently identified HLA-C-restricted and well-studied HLA-B-restricted. Public TCR beta signatures provided an indication of both CMV infection and a matching HLA type. Whole-study findings and limits: HLA-C-restricted CMV clonotypes gave the most frequent clonotype in two of eight donors. Cumulative frequency (of public TCR beta family members) identified carriers of CMV plus the relevant HLA.

In regard to this clonotype: What it binds is unknown.

A single record per CDR3 protein comes from TCRdb applying MiXCR to the reads. The sample has approximately 89,000 distinct CDR3 sequences; about 24% are singletons. This CDR3 has 14 amino acids. Trimming removed 5 bases from V and 1 base from J; junction bases left unmatched: 3. Germline CDR1 is DFQATT and CDR2 is SNEGSKA (reference sequence). This clonotype was sampled from a human donor in good health (CMV status not recorded). Some clones in this sample may be carry-over from other donors' samples. The source was CD8+ T cells from cultured PBMCs, collected from culture after CMV antigen stimulation. The chain uses TRBV20-1 and TRBJ2-1; TRBD2 agrees at 9 bases. The chain's CDR3 is CSASGLASYNEQFF. CDR3 sequence (DNA): TGCAGTGCTTCGGGACTAGCATCCTACAATGAGCAGTTCTTC.